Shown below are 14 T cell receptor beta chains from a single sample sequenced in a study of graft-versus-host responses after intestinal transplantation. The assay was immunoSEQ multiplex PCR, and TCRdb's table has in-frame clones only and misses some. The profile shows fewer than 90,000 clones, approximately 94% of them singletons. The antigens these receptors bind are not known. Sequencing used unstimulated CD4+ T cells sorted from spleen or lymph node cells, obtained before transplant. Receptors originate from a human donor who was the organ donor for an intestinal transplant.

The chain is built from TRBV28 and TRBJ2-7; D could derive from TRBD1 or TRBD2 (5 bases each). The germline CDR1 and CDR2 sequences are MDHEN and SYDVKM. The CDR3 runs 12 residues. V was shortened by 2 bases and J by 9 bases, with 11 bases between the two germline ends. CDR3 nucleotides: TGTGCCAGCAGTTTAAATGATGGGACGCAGTACTTC. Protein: CASSLNDGTQYF. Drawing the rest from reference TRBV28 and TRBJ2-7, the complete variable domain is DVKVTQSSRYLVKRTGEKVFLECVQDMDHENMFWYRQDPGLGLRLIYFSYDVKMKEKGDIPEGYSVSREKKERFSLILESASTNQTSMYLCASSLNDGTQYFGPGTRLTVT.

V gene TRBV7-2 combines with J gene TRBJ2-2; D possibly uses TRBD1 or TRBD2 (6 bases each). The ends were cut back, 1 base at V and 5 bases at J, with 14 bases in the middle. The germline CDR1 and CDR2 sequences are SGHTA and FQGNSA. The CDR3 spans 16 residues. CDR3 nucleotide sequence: TGTGCCAGCAGCTTAGATCCGGGGGCTTGGACCGGGGAGCTGTTTTTT. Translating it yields CASSLDPGAWTGELFF.

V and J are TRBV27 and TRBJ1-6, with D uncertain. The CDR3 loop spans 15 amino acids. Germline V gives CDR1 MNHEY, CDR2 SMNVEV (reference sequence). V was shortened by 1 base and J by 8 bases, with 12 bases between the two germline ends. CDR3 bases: TGTGCCAGCAGTTTATATGCAGCATTCCATTCACCCCTCCACTTT. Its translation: CASSLYAAFHSPLHF.

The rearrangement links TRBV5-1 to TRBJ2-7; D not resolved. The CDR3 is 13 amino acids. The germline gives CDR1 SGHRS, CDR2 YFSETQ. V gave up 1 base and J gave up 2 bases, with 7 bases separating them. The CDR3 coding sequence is TGCGCCAGCAGCTTGAACGGCCCCTACGAGCAGTACTTC. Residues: CASSLNGPYEQYF.

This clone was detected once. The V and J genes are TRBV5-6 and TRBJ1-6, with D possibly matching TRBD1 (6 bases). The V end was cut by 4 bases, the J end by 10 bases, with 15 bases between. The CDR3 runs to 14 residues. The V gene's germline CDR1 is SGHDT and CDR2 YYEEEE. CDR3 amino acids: CASSRRDIYSPLHF. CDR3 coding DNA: TGTGCCAGCAGCCGGAGGGACATTTACTCACCCCTCCACTTT.

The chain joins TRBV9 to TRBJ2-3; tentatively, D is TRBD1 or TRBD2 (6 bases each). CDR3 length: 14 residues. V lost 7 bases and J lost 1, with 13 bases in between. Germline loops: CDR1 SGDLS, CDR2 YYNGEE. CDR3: CASSGGWGTDTQYF. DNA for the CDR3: TGTGCCAGCTCCGGGGGCTGGGGCACAGATACGCAGTATTTT.

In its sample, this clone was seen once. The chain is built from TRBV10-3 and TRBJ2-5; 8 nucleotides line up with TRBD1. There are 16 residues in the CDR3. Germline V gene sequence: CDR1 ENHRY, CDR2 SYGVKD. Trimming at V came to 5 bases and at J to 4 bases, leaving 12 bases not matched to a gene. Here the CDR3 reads CAISTFDRGSGETQYF. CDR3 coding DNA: TGTGCCATCAGTACTTTTGACAGGGGATCGGGAGAGACCCAGTACTTC.

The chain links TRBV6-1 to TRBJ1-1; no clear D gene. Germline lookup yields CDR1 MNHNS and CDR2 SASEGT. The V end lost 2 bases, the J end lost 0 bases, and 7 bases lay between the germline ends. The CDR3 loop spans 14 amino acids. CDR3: CASSELKVNTEAFF. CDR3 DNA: TGTGCCAGCAGTGAACTTAAGGTGAACACTGAAGCTTTCTTT.

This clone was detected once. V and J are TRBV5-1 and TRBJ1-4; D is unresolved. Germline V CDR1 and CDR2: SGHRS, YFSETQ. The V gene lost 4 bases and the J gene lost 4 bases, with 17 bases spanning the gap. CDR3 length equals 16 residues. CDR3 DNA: TGCGCCAGCAGCACGATCCCGGGGAGCCATAATGAAAAACTGTTTTTT. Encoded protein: CASSTIPGSHNEKLFF.

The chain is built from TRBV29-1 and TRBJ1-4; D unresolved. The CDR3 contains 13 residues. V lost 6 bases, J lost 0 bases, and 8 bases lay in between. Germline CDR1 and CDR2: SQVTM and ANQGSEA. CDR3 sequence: CSVVIATNEKLFF. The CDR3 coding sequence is TGCAGCGTCGTTATTGCAACTAATGAAAAACTGTTTTTT.

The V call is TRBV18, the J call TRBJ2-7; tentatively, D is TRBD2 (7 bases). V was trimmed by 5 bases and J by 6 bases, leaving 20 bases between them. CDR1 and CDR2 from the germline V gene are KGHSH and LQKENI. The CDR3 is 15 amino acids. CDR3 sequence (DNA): TGTGCCAGCTCAGAGGGGGGGACTACGGGTCTCGAGCAGTACTTC. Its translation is CASSEGGTTGLEQYF.

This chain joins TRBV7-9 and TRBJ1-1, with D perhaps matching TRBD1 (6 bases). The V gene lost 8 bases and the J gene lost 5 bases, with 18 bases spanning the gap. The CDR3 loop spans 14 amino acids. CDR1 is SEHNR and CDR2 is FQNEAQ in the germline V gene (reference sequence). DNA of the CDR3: TGTGCCAGCCGACCAGGGGAGCGAAGGACTGAAGCTTTCTTT. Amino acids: CASRPGERRTEAFF.

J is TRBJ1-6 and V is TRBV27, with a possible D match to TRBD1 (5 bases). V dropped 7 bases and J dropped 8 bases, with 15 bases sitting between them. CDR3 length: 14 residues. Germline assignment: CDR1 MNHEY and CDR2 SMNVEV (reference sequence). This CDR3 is CASKTRGFDSPLHF. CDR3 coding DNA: TGTGCCAGCAAAACCCGGGGGTTCGATTCACCCCTCCACTTT.

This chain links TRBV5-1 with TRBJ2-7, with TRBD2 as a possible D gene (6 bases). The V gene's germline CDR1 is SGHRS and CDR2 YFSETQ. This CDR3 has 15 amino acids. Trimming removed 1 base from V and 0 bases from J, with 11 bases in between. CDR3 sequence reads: CASSLIGGNSYEQYF. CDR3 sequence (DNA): TGCGCCAGCAGCTTGATTGGAGGGAACTCCTACGAGCAGTACTTC.